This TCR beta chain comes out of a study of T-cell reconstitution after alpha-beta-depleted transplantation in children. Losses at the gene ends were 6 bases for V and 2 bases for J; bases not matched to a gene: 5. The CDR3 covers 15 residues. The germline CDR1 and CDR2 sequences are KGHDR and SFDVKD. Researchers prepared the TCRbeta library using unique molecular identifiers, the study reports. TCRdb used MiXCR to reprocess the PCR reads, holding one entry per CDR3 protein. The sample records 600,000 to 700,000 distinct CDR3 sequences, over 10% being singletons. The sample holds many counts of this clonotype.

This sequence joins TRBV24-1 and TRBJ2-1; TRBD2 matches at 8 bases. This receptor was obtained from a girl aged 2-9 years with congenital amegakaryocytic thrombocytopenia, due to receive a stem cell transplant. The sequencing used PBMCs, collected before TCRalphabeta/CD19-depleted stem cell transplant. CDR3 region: CATSHGRAPYNEQFF. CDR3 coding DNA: TGTGCCACCAGTCACGGGAGGGCCCCCTACAATGAGCAGTTCTTC.